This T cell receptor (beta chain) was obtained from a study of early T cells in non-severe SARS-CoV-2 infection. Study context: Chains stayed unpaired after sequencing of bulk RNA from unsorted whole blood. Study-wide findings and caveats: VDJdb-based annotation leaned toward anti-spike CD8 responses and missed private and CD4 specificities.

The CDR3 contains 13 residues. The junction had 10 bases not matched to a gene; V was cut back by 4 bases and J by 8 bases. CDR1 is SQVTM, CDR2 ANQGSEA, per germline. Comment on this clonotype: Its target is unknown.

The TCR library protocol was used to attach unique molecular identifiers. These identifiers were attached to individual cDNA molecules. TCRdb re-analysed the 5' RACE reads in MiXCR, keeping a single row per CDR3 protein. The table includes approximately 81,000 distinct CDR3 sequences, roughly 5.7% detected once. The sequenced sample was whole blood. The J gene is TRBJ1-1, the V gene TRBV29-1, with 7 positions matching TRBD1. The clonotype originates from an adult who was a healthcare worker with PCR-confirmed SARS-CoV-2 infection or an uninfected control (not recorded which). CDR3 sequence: CSVGVGGTAEAFF. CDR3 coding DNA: TGCAGCGTTGGAGTTGGGGGGACAGCAGAAGCTTTCTTT.